This TCR beta chain came from a study of T cell repertoires in cytomegalovirus infection. Study information: Recently described HLA-C-restricted plus well-studied HLA-B-restricted CMV epitopes were used. CMV infection together with matching HLA type was indicated by public TCR beta signatures. Regarding the study as a whole: People with CMV and the relevant HLA were identified by cumulative public TCR beta family frequency. Dominating the ex vivo response were TCR beta clonotypes that were CMV-specific and HLA-C-restricted.

Comments on this clonotype: What it binds is unknown.

Each CDR3 protein is one row after TCRdb ran MiXCR on the reads. This sample has about 700,000 distinct CDR3 sequences, with roughly 30% found just once. The source of this sequence is a human donor in good health (CMV status not recorded). Some clones in this sample may be carry-over from other donors' samples. The sample here was cultured PBMCs, taken from culture after CMV antigen stimulation.

The CDR3 DNA reads TGTGCCAGCAGCGTTCCGGGATTTAAGGGTAATTCACCCCTCCACTTT. This sequence encodes CASSVPGFKGNSPLHF. This chain connects TRBV7-2 to TRBJ1-6; unclear D gene. The CDR3 consists of 16 residues. Trimming removed 5 bases at V and 6 bases at J, with 17 bases between. CDR1 SGHTA and CDR2 FQGNSA come from the germline V gene.